This TCR beta chain was retrieved from a study of T cells expressing NK-cell markers. Points on this clonotype: The antigen is undetermined.

The V gene's germline CDR1 is DFQATT and CDR2 SNEGSKA (reference sequence). The CDR3 has 14 residues. From the 5' RACE reads, TCRdb lists one entry per CDR3 protein and no DNA. The sample includes a few hundred thousand distinct CDR3 sequences. Study-wide findings and caveats: Whether expanded NKG2C-expressing T cell clones recognize HCMV is unknown.

This chain uses TRBV20-1 with TRBJ2-3; there is no DNA to check the TCRdb D call of TRBD2. The sequencing input was blood T cells: a sorted CD56 or NKG2C T cell subset, CD4+ or CD8+ T cells, or bulk PBMC T cells (not recorded which). This receptor was identified in a man aged 18 to 69 in good health. The CDR3 loop reads CSARDRGPPDTQYF.